This TCR beta chain was observed in a study of CD8+ T cells in alopecia areata. Reverse transcribed after extraction, RNA yielded cDNA as the sequencing template. Clones were read by immunoSEQ multiplex PCR, and TCRdb kept only the in-frame ones, dropping some. The data show under 350,000 clones, 58% seen once. This clone has a handful of counts. The sample's treatment: oral pan-JAK inhibitor, 5-10 mg twice daily. The CDR3 runs to 14 residues. The V segment lost 7 bases and the J segment 2 bases; nucleotides outside the gene matches: 10. Germline values: CDR1 SQVTM, CDR2 ANQGSEA. V is TRBV29-1 and J is TRBJ2-7; TRBD1 aligns across 8 bases. Sequenced here: CD4+ T cells sorted from blood, sampled at week 24, from a patient treated with tofacitinib. This clonotype originated in a human donor with alopecia areata. In DNA, the CDR3 is TGCAGCGCCCCACCCCAGGGGGCGACCTACGAGCAGTACTTC. Its protein product is CSAPPQGATYEQYF.